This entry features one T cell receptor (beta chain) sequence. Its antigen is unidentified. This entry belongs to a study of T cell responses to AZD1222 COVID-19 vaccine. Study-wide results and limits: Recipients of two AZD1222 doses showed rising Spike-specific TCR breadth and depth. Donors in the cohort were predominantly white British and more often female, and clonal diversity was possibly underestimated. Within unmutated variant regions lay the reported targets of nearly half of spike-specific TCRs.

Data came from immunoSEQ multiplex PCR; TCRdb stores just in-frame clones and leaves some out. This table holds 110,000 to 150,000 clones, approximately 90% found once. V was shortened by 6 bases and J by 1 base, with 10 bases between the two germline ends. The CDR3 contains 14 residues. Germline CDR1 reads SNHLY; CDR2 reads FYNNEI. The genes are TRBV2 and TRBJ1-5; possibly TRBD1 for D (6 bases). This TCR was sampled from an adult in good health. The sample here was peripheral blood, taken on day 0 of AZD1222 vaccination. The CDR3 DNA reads TGTGCCAGCAGGGGGGGCTTAAGCAATCAGCCCCAGCATTTT. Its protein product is CASRGGLSNQPQHF.